These 23 T cell receptor beta chains were all obtained from the same sample, sequenced in a study of OX40 agonist ivuxolimab in advanced cancers. Some clones are missing from TCRdb's copy, which holds only in-frame ones; the method was immunoSEQ multiplex PCR. The data show about 40,000 clones, around 89% seen once. This material consisted of CD4+ or CD8+ T cells sorted from blood, taken in a trial of the OX40 agonist ivuxolimab. Receptors originate from an adult with an advanced solid tumor such as melanoma, head and neck, liver or kidney cancer.

The chain carries TRBV6-5 and TRBJ1-3; TRBD1 aligns across 8 bases. The CDR3 consists of 15 residues. V gave up 2 bases and J gave up 2 bases; unmatched junction bases: 2. Germline loops: CDR1 MNHEY, CDR2 SVGAGI. The CDR3 region has the DNA TGTGCCAGCAGTTACGGACAGGGACCTGGAAACACCATATATTTT. This codes for CASSYGQGPGNTIYF.

CDR3 in amino acids: CASSLSGPDNEQFF. CDR3 DNA: TGTGCCAGCAGCTTATCAGGGCCGGACAATGAGCAGTTCTTC. The chain uses TRBV7-3 and TRBJ2-1; D perhaps matches TRBD1 (5 bases). Germline loops: CDR1 SGHTA, CDR2 FQGTGA. The CDR3 runs 14 residues. The V gene lost 2 bases and the J gene lost 5 bases, with 10 bases spanning the gap.

The V gene is TRBV19, the J gene TRBJ2-1, with TRBD2 matching 11 bases. The CDR3 has 16 residues. CDR1 LNHDA and CDR2 SQIVND come from the germline V gene (reference sequence). The V segment lost 1 base and the J segment 8 bases; nucleotides outside the gene matches: 7. The CDR3 sequence is CASSIVLAGGPDEQFF. In nucleotides, the CDR3 is TGTGCCAGTAGTATAGTGTTAGCGGGAGGGCCCGATGAGCAGTTCTTC. Drawing the rest from reference TRBV19 and TRBJ2-1, the complete variable domain is DGGITQSPKYLFRKEGQNVTLSCEQNLNHDAMYWYRQDPGQGLRLIYYSQIVNDFQKGDIAEGYSVSREKKESFPLTVTSAQKNPTAFYLCASSIVLAGGPDEQFFGPGTRLTVL.

The chain combines TRBV25-1 with TRBJ2-7, with 12 nucleotides matching TRBD1. The CDR3 length is 13 residues. J gave up 5 bases and V 11 bases, and 7 bases lay outside the gene matches. Germline V CDR1 and CDR2: MGHDK, SYGVNS. The CDR3: CACSGTGGNEQYF. The CDR3 bases are TGTGCCTGTTCCGGGACAGGGGGCAACGAGCAGTACTTC.

The chain is built from TRBV7-2 and TRBJ2-1, with a possible D match to TRBD2 (5 bases). Germline V lookup: CDR1 SGHTA, CDR2 FQGNSA. The CDR3 consists of 15 residues. The V and J ends lost 3 bases and 0 bases respectively, with 9 bases between them. The DNA of the CDR3 is TGTGCCAGCAGCTTTTTCCGGGGCTCCTACAATGAGCAGTTCTTC. This translates into CASSFFRGSYNEQFF.

The genes are TRBV7-3 and TRBJ2-1; TRBD2 agrees at 10 bases. V trimming: 5 bases; J trimming: 8 bases; junction bases outside the gene matches: 9. The CDR3 has 15 residues. Per the germline V gene, CDR1 is SGHTA and CDR2 is FQGTGA. CDR3 sequence: CASSQNLAGEDEQFF. Written as DNA, the CDR3 is TGTGCCAGCAGCCAAAACCTAGCGGGAGAGGATGAGCAGTTCTTC. Supplemented by reference TRBV7-3 and TRBJ2-1, the full variable domain reads GAGVSQTPSNKVTEKGKYVELRCDPISGHTALYWYRQSLGQGPEFLIYFQGTGAADDSGLPNDRFFAVRPEGSVSTLKIQRTERGDSAVYLCASSQNLAGEDEQFFGPGTRLTVL.

This rearrangement joins TRBV29-1 to TRBJ2-7; perhaps TRBD2 as D (5 bases). Germline V gene data show CDR1 as SQVTM and CDR2 as ANQGSEA. The CDR3 is 13 amino acids. Trimming stripped 3 bases from V and 3 bases from J, with 12 bases between. CDR3: CSVESGVNYEQYF. DNA of the CDR3: TGCAGCGTTGAGTCCGGGGTGAACTACGAGCAGTACTTC.

V and J are TRBV28 and TRBJ1-5; 10 bases align to TRBD1. V was pared by 5 bases and J by 7 bases, with 5 bases of the junction left unmatched. The CDR3 is made up of 14 amino acids. Germline assignment: CDR1 MDHEN and CDR2 SYDVKM. CDR3 loop: CASSRQGAGQPQHF. Written as DNA, the CDR3 is TGTGCCAGCAGTAGACAGGGGGCCGGACAGCCCCAGCATTTT.

The genes are TRBV9 and TRBJ2-7; D is possibly TRBD2 (6 bases). Deletions cut 4 bases from V and 4 bases from J, with 18 bases between. CDR1 SGDLS and CDR2 YYNGEE come from the germline V gene. The CDR3 extends over 15 amino acids. DNA of the CDR3: TGTGCCAGCAGCCCTGGGAGGTCGGAGGGGTACGAGCAGTACTTC. It specifies CASSPGRSEGYEQYF.

This chain links TRBV28 with TRBJ1-4; D possibly corresponds to TRBD1 (6 bases). The CDR3 is 17 residues long. The V end was cut by 4 bases, the J end by 0 bases, with 15 bases between. Germline CDR1 is MDHEN and CDR2 is SYDVKM. CDR3 in amino acids: CASSWGGGLATNEKLFF. CDR3 nucleotides: TGTGCCAGCAGTTGGGGCGGGGGGCTTGCAACTAATGAAAAACTGTTTTTT.

The chain uses TRBV7-3 and TRBJ2-3; TRBD2 agrees at 14 bases. The ends lost 5 bases at V and 3 bases at J; junction bases unmatched: 7. Germline assignment: CDR1 SGHTA and CDR2 FQGTGA. The CDR3 sequence is 17 residues long. The CDR3 loop reads CASSAGLAGVGTDTQYF. The CDR3 DNA follows: TGTGCCAGCAGCGCGGGACTAGCGGGAGTGGGGACAGATACGCAGTATTTT.

The rearrangement joins TRBV19 to TRBJ2-2; D is unclear. Trimming took off 2 bases at V and 6 bases at J, with 4 bases between the two ends. CDR3 length: 12 amino acids. Germline-derived CDR1 and CDR2 are LNHDA and SQIVND (reference sequence). The CDR3 spells CASSIRPGELFF. CDR3 coding DNA: TGTGCCAGTAGTATAAGGCCCGGGGAGCTGTTTTTT.

The chain carries TRBV4-2 and TRBJ2-4; D not resolved. CDR3 length: 16 amino acids. Germline CDR1 LGHNA, CDR2 YNFKEQ. The V end was cut by 0 bases, the J end by 5 bases, with 14 bases between. The CDR3 region has the DNA TGTGCCAGCAGCCAAGATAGAGGAATGGGCGAAAACATTCAGTACTTC. Its translation is CASSQDRGMGENIQYF.

This clone was picked up a small number of times. The genes are TRBV7-3 and TRBJ2-3, with 10 bases fitting TRBD2. With 5 bases clipped from V and 0 bases from J, the junction kept 5 bases outside the gene matches. The CDR3 covers 16 residues. The germline CDR1 and CDR2 sequences are SGHTA and FQGTGA. As DNA, the CDR3 is TGTGCCAGCAGCAGCGGGACTAGCGTAAGCACAGATACGCAGTATTTT. It is translated as CASSSGTSVSTDTQYF.

Remarks on this clone: The junction differs from germline at one of its ends, possibly a read error. The CDR3, as DNA: TGTGCCAGCAGCCAACGAAACGGGGACAGAAATGGGCAGTTCTTC. Protein product: CASSQRNGDRNGQFF. The chain links TRBV5-6 to TRBJ2-1; 7 nucleotides agree with TRBD1. The CDR3 length is 15 residues. Germline V CDR1 and CDR2: SGHDT, YYEEEE.

The chain recombines TRBV6-1 with TRBJ2-2; D gene uncertain. The CDR3 spans 14 residues. Per the germline V gene, CDR1 is MNHNS and CDR2 is SASEGT. Trimming shortened V by 5 bases and J by 1 base, and 8 bases separated the two germline ends. The CDR3 DNA reads as TGTGCCAGCAGTTTCTTGGGGAACACCGGGGAGCTGTTTTTT. Its translation: CASSFLGNTGELFF.

The chain links TRBV28 to TRBJ1-2; D remains ambiguous. CDR1 MDHEN and CDR2 SYDVKM come from the germline V gene. The CDR3 is 12 amino acids. Trimming took off 3 bases at V and 1 base at J, with 3 bases between the two ends. CDR3 sequence (DNA): TGTGCCAGCAGTTTTCGTAACTATGGCTACACCTTC. Translated: CASSFRNYGYTF.

The chain combines TRBV7-9 with TRBJ1-1, with TRBD1 as a possible D gene (6 bases). CDR1 is SEHNR and CDR2 is FQNEAQ in the germline V gene (reference sequence). Trimming cost V 2 bases and J 1 base, with 11 bases left between them. This CDR3 spans 15 amino acids. For the CDR3, the DNA is TGTGCCAGCAGCTTACCAGGGGCTCGGAACACTGAAGCTTTCTTT. The encoded protein is CASSLPGARNTEAFF.

The chain recombines TRBV5-6 with TRBJ2-7, with 8 bases lining up with TRBD2. The CDR3 consists of 13 residues. Germline CDR1 reads SGHDT; CDR2 reads YYEEEE. V dropped 7 bases and J dropped 4; count of bases not matched to a gene: 7. The CDR3 is CASAPREAYEQYF. CDR3 sequence (DNA): TGTGCCAGCGCACCGCGGGAGGCGTACGAGCAGTACTTC.

The chain uses TRBV4-1 and TRBJ2-7; D unresolved. Germline V lookup: CDR1 MGHRA, CDR2 YSYEKL. V was trimmed by 0 bases and J by 3 bases, leaving 9 bases between them. The CDR3 is 14 residues long. The CDR3 coding sequence is TGCGCCAGCAGCCAAGATCCGGCAGGCTACGAGCAGTACTTC. It encodes CASSQDPAGYEQYF.

The chain has TRBV6-5 and TRBJ2-1; D possibly corresponds to TRBD2 (5 bases). The CDR3 totals 13 residues. V lost 0 bases to trimming and J lost 10 bases, with 10 bases between them. Germline CDR1 MNHEY, CDR2 SVGAGI. CDR3 DNA: TGTGCCAGCAGTTACTCCCTCGGAGGAGAGCAGTTCTTC. This sequence encodes CASSYSLGGEQFF.

The chain carries TRBV15 and TRBJ1-6; 9 nucleotides align to TRBD1. The CDR3 length is 15 residues. Germline V gene lookup returns CDR1 LNHNV and CDR2 YYDKDF (reference sequence). Trimming cost V 5 bases and J 8 bases; bases outside gene matches: 7. The CDR3 region has the DNA TGTGCCACCAGCGGCCGGGACAGGGTGTATTCACCCCTCCACTTT. Protein sequence: CATSGRDRVYSPLHF.

In nucleotides, the CDR3 is TGTGCCAGCAGTTTCCCGGGACCCTCGAGCACCGGGGAGCTGTTTTTT. Translating gives CASSFPGPSSTGELFF. The rearrangement uses TRBV27 and TRBJ2-2; D possibly matches TRBD1 or TRBD2 (5 bases each). The CDR3 has 16 residues. Trimming cost V 3 bases and J 4 bases, with 15 bases left between them. From germline, CDR1 is MNHEY and CDR2 SMNVEV (reference sequence).